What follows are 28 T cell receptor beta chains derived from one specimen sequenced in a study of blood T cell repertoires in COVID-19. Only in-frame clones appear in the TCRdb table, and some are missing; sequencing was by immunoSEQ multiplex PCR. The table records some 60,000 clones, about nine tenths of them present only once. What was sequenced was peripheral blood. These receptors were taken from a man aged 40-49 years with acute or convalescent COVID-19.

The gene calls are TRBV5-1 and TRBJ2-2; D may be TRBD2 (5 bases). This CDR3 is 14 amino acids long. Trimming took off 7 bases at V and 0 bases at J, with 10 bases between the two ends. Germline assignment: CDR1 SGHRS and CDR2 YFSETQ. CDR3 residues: CASEGVTNTGELFF. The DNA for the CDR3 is TGCGCCAGCGAGGGAGTTACGAACACCGGGGAGCTGTTTTTT.

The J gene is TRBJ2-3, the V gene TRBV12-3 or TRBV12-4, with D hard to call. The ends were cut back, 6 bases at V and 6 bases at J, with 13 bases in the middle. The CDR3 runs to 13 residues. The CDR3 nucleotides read TGTGCCAGCAGGAACGGTCCTTGGGATACGCAGTATTTT. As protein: CASRNGPWDTQYF.

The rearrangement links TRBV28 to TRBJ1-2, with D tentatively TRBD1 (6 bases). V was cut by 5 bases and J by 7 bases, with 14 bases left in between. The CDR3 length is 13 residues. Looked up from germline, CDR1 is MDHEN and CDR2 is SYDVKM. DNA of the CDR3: TGTGCCAGCAGTCGACTCACAGGGTTTGGCTACACCTTC. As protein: CASSRLTGFGYTF.

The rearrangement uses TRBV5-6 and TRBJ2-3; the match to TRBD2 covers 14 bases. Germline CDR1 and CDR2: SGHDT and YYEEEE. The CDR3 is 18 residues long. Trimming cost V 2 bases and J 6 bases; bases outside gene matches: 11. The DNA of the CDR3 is TGTGCCAGCAGCTTACTGTCCGGACTAGCGGGAGGAAGGGATACGCAGTATTTT. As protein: CASSLLSGLAGGRDTQYF.

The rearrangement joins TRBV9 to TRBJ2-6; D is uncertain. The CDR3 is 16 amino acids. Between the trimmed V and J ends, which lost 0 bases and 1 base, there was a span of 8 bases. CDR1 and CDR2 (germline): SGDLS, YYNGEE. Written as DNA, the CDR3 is TGTGCCAGCAGCGTAGCCTCCCTTTCTGGGGCCAACGTCCTGACTTTC. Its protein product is CASSVASLSGANVLTF.

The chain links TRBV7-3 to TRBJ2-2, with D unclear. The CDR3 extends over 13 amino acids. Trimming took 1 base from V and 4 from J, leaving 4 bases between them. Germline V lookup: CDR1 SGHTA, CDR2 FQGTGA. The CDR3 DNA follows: TGTGCCAGCAGCTTAAAGCTCACCGGGGAGCTGTTTTTT. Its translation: CASSLKLTGELFF.

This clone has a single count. CDR3: CASSAGVYEKLFF. CDR3 bases: TGCGCCAGCAGTGCGGGGGTTTATGAAAAACTGTTTTTT. The V and J genes are TRBV10-1 and TRBJ1-4; the D gene is possibly TRBD1 (5 bases). The CDR3 sequence is 13 residues long. The ends were cut back, 4 bases at V and 6 bases at J, with 9 bases in the middle. The germline V gene has CDR1 WNHNN and CDR2 SYGVQD (reference sequence).

The CDR3 region has the DNA TGTGCCAGTAGTAAGGACAGCGATCAGCCCCAGCATTTT. Residues: CASSKDSDQPQHF. The chain has TRBV19 and TRBJ1-5, with D perhaps TRBD1 (6 bases). V was shortened by 4 bases and J by 5 bases, with 9 bases between the two germline ends. This CDR3 is built from 13 residues. Per the germline V gene, CDR1 is LNHDA and CDR2 is SQIVND (reference sequence).

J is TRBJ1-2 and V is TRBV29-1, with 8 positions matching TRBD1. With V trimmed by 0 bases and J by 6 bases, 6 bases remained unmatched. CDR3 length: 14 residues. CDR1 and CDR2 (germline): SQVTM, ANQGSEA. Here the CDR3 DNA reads TGCAGCGTTGAAGATTCACAGGGGGTACATGGCTACACCTTC. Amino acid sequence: CSVEDSQGVHGYTF. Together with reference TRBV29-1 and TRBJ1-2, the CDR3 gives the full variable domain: SAVISQKPSRDICQRGTSLTIQCQVDSQVTMMFWYRQQPGQSLTLIATANQGSEATYESGFVIDKFPISRPNLTFSTLTVSNMSPEDSSIYLCSVEDSQGVHGYTFGSGTRLTVV.

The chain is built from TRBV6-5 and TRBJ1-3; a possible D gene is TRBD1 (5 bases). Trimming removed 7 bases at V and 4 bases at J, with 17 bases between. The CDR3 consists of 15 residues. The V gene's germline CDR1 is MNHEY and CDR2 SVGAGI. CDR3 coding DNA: TGTGCCAGCACAGAAAACAGGTTCGCAGGAAACACCATATATTTT. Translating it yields CASTENRFAGNTIYF.

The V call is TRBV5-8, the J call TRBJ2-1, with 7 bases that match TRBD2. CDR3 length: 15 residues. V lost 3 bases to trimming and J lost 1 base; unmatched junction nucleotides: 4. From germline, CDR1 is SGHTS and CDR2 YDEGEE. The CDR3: CASSSRGYSYNEQFF. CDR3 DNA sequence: TGTGCCAGCAGCTCGCGGGGGTATTCCTACAATGAGCAGTTCTTC.

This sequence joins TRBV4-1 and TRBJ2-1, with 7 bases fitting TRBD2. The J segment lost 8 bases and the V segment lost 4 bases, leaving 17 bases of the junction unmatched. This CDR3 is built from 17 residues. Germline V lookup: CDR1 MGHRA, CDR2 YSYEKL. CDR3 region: CASSRLLGLAVGDEQFF. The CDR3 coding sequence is TGCGCCAGCAGCCGCCTACTGGGGCTAGCGGTAGGAGATGAGCAGTTCTTC.

CDR3: CASSSAPFQRHQPQHF. CDR3 nucleotide sequence: TGTGCCAGCAGTTCGGCTCCTTTCCAGAGGCATCAGCCCCAGCATTTT. The chain uses TRBV6-5 and TRBJ1-5; D gene uncertain. Germline CDR1 is MNHEY and CDR2 is SVGAGI. Trimming removed 4 bases at V and 5 bases at J, with 18 bases between. CDR3 size: 16 residues.

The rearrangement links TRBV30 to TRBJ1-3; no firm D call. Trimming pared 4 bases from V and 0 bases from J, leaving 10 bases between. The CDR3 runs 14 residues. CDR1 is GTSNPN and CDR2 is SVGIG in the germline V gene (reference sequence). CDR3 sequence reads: CAWISEASGNTIYF. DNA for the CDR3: TGTGCCTGGATTTCCGAAGCCTCTGGAAACACCATATATTTT.

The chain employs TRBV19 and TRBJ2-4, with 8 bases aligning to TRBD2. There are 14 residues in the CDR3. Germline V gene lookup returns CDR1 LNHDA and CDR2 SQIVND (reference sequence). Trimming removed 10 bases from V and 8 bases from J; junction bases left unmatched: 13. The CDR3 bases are TGTGCCATTGGTCGGGGGGGGAATAGGGACATTCAGTACTTC. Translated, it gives CAIGRGGNRDIQYF. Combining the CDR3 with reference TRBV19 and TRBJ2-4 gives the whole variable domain DGGITQSPKYLFRKEGQNVTLSCEQNLNHDAMYWYRQDPGQGLRLIYYSQIVNDFQKGDIAEGYSVSREKKESFPLTVTSAQKNPTAFYLCAIGRGGNRDIQYFGAGTRLSVL.

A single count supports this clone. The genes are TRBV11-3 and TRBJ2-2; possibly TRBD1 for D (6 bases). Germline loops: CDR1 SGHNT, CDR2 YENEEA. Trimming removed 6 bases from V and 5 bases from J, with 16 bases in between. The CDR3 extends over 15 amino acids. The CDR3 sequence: CASRSRTVGTGELFF. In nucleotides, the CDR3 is TGTGCCAGCAGGTCACGGACAGTGGGGACCGGGGAGCTGTTTTTT.

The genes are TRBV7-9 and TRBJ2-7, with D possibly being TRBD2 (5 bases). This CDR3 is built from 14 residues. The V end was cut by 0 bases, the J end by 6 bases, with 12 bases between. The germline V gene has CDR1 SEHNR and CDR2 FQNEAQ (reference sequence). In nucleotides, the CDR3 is TGTGCCAGCAGCTTAGCGGGAGTGGCTGGCGAGCAGTACTTC. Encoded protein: CASSLAGVAGEQYF.

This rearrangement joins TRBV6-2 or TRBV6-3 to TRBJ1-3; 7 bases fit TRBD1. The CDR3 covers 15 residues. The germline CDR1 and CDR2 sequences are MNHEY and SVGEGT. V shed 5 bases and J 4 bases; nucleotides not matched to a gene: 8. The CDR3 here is CASSKGDSGGNTIYF. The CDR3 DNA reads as TGTGCCAGCAGTAAAGGGGACAGTGGAGGAAACACCATATATTTT.

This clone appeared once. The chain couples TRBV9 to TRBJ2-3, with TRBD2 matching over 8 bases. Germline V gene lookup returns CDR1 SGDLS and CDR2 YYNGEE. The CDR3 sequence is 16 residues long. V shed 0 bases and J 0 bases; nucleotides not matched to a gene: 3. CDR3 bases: TGTGCCAGCAGCGTAGGGGCTAGCGGGAGCACAGATACGCAGTATTTT. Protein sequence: CASSVGASGSTDTQYF. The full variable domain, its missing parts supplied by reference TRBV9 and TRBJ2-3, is DSGVTQTPKHLITATGQRVTLRCSPRSGDLSVYWYQQSLDQGLQFLIQYYNGEERAKGNILERFSAQQFPDLHSELNLSSLELGDSALYFCASSVGASGSTDTQYFGPGTRLTVL.

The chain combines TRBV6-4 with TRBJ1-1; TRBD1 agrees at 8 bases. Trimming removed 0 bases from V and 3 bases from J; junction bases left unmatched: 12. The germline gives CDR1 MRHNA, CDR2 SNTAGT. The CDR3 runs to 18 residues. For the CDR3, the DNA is TGTGCCAGCAGTGACTCTTACAGGGGGAAGAAAAGGGACACTGAAGCTTTCTTT. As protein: CASSDSYRGKKRDTEAFF.

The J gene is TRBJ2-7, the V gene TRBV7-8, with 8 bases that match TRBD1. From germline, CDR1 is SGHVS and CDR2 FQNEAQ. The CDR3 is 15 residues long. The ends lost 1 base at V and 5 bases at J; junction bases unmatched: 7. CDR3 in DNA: TGTGCCAGCAGCTTAGGTGGGGGACAGGCACACGAGCAGTACTTC. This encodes CASSLGGGQAHEQYF.

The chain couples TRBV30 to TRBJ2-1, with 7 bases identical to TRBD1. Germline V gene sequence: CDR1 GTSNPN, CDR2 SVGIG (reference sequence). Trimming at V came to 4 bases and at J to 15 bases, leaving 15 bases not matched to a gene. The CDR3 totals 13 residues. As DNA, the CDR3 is TGTGCCTGGATCAGCACAGGGGAGAGGAGGCCGTTCTTC. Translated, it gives CAWISTGERRPFF.

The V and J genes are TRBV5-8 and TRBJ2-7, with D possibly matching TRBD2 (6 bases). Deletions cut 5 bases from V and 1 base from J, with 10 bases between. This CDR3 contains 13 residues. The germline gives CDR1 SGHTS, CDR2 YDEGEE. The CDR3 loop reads CASRRRDSYEQYF. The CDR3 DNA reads TGTGCCAGCAGGCGGCGGGATTCCTACGAGCAGTACTTC.

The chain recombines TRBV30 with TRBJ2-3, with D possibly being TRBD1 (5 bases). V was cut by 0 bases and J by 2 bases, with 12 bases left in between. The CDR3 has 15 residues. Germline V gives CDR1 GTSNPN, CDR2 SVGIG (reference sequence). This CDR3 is CAWSVRGGHTDTQYF. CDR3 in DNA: TGTGCCTGGAGTGTAAGGGGTGGGCACACAGATACGCAGTATTTT.

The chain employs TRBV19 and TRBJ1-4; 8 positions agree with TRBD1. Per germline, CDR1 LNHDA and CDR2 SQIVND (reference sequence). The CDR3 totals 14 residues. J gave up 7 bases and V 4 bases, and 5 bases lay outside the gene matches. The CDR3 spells CASSNRQGSEKLFF. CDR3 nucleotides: TGTGCCAGTAGTAACCGACAGGGGAGTGAAAAACTGTTTTTT.

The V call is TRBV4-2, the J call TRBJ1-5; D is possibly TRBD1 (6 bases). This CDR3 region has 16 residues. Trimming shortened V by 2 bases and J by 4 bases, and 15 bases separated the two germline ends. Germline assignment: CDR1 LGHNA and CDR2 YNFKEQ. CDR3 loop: CASSQQTGTPNQPQHF. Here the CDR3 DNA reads TGTGCCAGCAGCCAACAAACCGGGACACCAAATCAGCCCCAGCATTTT.

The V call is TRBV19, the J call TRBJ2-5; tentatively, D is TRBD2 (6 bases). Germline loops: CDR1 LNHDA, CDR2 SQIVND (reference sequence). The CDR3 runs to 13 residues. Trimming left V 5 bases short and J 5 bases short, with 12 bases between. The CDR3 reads CASSSGVRETQYF. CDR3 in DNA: TGTGCCAGTAGTTCGGGGGTTAGGGAGACCCAGTACTTC.

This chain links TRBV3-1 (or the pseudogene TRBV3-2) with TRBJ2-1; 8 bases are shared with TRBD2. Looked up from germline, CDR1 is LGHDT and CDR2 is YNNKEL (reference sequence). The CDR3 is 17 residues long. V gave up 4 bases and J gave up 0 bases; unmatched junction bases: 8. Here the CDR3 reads CASSRTVTSGSYNEQFF. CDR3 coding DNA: TGTGCCAGCAGCCGAACTGTTACTAGCGGCTCCTACAATGAGCAGTTCTTC.